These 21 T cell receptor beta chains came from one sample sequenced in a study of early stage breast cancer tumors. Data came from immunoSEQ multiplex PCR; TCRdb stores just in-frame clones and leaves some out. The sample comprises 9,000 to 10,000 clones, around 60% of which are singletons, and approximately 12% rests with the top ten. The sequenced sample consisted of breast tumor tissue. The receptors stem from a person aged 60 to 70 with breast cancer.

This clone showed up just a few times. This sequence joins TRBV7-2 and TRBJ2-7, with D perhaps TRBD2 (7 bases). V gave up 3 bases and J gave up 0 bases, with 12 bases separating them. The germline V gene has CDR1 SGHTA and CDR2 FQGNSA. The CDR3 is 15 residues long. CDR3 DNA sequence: TGTGCCAGCAGCTTCGTAGGGGGGGCCTCCTACGAGCAGTACTTC. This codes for CASSFVGGASYEQYF.

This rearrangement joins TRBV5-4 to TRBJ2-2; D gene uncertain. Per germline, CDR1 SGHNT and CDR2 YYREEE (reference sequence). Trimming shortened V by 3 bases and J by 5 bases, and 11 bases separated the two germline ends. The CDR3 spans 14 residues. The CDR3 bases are TGTGCCAGCAGCTCGCCCGGTCGGACCGGGGAGCTGTTTTTT. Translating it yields CASSSPGRTGELFF.

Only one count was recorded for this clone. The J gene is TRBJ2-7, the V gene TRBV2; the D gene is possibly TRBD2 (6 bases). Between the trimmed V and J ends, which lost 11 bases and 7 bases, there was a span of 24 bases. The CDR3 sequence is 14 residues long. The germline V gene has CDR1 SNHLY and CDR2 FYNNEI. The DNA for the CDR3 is TGTGCCTCTAGGTCGGGACTCTCTCTACCTGAGCAGTACTTC. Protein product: CASRSGLSLPEQYF.

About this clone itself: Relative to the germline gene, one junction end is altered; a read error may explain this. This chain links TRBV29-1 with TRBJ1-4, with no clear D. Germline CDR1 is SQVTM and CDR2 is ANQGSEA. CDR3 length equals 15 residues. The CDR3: CSVEDLAGVNEKLLF. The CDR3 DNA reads TGCAGCGTTGAAGACTTGGCGGGAGTAAATGAAAAACTGCTTTTT.

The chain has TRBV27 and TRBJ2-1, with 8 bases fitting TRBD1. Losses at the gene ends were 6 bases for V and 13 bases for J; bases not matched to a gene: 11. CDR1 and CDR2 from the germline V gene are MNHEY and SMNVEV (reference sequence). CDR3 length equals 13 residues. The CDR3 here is CASRVGTGGDQFF. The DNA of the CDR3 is TGTGCCAGCAGGGTAGGGACAGGTGGAGACCAGTTCTTC.

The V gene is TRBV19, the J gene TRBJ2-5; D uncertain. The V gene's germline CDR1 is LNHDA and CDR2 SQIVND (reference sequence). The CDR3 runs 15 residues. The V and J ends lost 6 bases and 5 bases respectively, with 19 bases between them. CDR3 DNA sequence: TGTGCCAGTAGCCCCGGGCGCAGGTCCGGGGAGACCCAGTACTTC. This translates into CASSPGRRSGETQYF.

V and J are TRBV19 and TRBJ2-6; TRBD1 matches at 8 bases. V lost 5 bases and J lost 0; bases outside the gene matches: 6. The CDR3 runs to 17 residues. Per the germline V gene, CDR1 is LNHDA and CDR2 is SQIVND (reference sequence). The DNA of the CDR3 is TGTGCCAGTAGTCCCGGGACAGGTTACTCTGGGGCCAACGTCCTGACTTTC. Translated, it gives CASSPGTGYSGANVLTF.

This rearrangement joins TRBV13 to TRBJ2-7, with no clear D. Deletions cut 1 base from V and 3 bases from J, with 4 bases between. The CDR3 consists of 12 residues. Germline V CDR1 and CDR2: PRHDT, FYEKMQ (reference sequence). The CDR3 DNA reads TGTGCCAGCAGCTTAGCCCTCTACGAGCAGTACTTC. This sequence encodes CASSLALYEQYF.

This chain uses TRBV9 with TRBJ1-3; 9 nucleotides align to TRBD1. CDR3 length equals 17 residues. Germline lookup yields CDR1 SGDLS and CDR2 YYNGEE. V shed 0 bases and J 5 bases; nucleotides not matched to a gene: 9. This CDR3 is CASSVDSGTGIRNTIYF. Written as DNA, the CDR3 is TGTGCCAGCAGCGTAGACAGCGGGACAGGGATTAGAAACACCATATATTTT.

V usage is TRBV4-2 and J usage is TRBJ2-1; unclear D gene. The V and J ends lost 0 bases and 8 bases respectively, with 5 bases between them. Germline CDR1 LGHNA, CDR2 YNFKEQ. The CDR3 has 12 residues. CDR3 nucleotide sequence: TGTGCCAGCAGCCAAGACCAATATGAGCAGTTCTTC. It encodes CASSQDQYEQFF.

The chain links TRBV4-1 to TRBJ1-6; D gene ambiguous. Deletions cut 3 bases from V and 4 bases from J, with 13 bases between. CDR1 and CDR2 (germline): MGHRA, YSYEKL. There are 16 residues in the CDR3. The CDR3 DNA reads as TGCGCCAGCAGCCAGATAGTTGGAATTTATAATTCACCCCTCCACTTT. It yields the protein CASSQIVGIYNSPLHF.

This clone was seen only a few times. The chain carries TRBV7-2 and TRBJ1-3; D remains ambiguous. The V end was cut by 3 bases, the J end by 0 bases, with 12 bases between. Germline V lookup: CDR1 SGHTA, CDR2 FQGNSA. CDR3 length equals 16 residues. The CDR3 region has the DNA TGTGCCAGCAGCTTGGGCACTTTTTTCTCTGGAAACACCATATATTTT. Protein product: CASSLGTFFSGNTIYF.

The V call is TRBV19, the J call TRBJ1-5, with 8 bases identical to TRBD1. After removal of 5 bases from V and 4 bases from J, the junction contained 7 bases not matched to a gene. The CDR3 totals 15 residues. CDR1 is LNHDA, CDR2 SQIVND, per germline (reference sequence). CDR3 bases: TGTGCCAGTAGTGCCCCAGGGGGCCTAAATCAGCCCCAGCATTTT. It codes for CASSAPGGLNQPQHF.

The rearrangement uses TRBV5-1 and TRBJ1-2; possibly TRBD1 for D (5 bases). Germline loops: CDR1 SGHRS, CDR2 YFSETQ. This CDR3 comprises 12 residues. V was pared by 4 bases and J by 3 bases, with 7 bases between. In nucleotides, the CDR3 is TGCGCCAGCAGCGAGGGGTACTATGGCTACACCTTC. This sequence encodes CASSEGYYGYTF.

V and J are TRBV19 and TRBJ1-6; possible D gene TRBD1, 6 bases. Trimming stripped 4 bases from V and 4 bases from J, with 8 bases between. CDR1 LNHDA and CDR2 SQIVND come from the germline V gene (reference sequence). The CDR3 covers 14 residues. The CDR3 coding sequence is TGTGCCAGTAGTAACAGGGAATATAATTCACCCCTCCACTTT. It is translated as CASSNREYNSPLHF.

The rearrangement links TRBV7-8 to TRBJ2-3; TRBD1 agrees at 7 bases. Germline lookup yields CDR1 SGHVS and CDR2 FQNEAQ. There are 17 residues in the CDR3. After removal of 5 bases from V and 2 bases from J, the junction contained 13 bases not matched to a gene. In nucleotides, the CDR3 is TGTGCCAGCAGCCCGCGACAGGGTGGATTCGCCACAGATACGCAGTATTTT. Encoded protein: CASSPRQGGFATDTQYF. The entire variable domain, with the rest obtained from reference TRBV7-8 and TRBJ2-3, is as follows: GAGVSQSPRYKVAKRGQDVALRCDPISGHVSLFWYQQALGQGPEFLTYFQNEAQLDKSGLPSDRFFAERPEGSVSTLKIQRTQQEDSAVYLCASSPRQGGFATDTQYFGPGTRLTVL.

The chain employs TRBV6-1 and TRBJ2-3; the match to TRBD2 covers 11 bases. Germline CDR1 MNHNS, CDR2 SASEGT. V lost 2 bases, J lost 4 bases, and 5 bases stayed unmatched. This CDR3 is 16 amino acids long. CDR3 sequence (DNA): TGTGCCAGCAGTGAAACTAGCGGGAGAAGGGCAGATACGCAGTATTTT. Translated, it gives CASSETSGRRADTQYF.

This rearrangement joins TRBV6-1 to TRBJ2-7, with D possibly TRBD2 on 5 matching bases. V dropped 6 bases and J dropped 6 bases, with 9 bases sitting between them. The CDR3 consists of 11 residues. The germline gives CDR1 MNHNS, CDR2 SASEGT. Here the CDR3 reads CASREDSEQYF. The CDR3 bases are TGTGCCAGCAGAGAGGACTCCGAGCAGTACTTC.

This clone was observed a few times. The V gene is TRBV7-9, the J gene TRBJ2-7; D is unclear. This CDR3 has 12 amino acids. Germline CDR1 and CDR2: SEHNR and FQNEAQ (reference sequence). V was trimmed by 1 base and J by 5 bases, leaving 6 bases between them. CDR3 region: CASSLDSNEQYF. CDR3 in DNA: TGTGCCAGCAGCTTAGATTCCAACGAGCAGTACTTC.

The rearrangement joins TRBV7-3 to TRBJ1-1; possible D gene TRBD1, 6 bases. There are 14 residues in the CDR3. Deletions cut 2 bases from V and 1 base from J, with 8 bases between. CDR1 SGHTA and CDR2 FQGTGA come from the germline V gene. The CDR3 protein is CASSLRGQNTEAFF. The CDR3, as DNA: TGTGCCAGCAGCTTACGGGGGCAGAACACTGAAGCTTTCTTT.

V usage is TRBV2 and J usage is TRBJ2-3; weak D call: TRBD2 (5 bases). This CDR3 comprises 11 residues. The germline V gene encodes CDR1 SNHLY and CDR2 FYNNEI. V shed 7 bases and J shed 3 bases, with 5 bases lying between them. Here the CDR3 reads CASKRTDTQYF. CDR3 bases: TGTGCCAGCAAGCGGACAGATACGCAGTATTTT.